This TCR beta chain was documented in a study of blood T cell repertoires in COVID-19. As for the study in general: Specimens from acute and convalescent COVID-19 originated in the United States, Italy and Spain.

Germline V gives CDR1 SGDLS, CDR2 YYNGEE. The CDR3 consists of 15 residues. Trimming took 0 bases from V and 0 from J; bases not matched to a gene: 3. Original data processing: By means of reference gene primer amplification, nucleated cell counts were estimated. TCRdb's copy holds only in-frame clones and misses some; the assay was immunoSEQ multiplex PCR. The V and J calls and clone size are taken from that table; D and trimming were inferred from the DNA. The data contain 350,000 to 400,000 clones, 75% to 90% of them seen just once; the ten biggest clones take up around 1%. Participant-given clinical history determined each cohort assignment.

This rearrangement joins TRBV9 to TRBJ2-7; 7 bases agree with TRBD1. The receptor comes from a man between 18 and 29 years old who had recovered from COVID-19. What was sequenced was PBMCs or T cells enriched from blood (not recorded which). The CDR3 is CASSVAGTDSYEQYF. CDR3 DNA: TGTGCCAGCAGCGTAGCTGGGACAGACTCCTACGAGCAGTACTTC.